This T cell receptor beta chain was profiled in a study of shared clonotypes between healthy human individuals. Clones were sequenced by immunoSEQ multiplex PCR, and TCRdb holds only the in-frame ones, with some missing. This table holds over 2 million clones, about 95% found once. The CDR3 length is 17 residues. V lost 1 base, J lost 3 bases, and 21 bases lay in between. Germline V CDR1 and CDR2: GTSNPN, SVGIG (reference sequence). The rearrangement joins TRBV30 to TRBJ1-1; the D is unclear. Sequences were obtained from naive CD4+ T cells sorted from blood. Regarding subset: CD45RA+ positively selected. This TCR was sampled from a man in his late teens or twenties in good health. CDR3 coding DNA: TGTGCCTGGAGTGGGGGTTGGCCCGTCTATCAGGACACTGAAGCTTTCTTT. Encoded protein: CAWSGGWPVYQDTEAFF.